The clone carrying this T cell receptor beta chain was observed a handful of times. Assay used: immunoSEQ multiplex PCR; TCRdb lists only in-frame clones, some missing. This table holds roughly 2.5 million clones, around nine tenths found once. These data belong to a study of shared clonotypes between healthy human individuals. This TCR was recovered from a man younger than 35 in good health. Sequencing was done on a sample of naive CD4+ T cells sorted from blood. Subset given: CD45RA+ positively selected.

In DNA, the CDR3 is TGTGCCAGCAGGACGACCCAGGCAACTAATGAAAAACTGTTTTTT. Translating it yields CASRTTQATNEKLFF. V gene TRBV6-1 combines with J gene TRBJ1-4; no definite D call. V lost 6 bases and J lost 0, with 11 bases in between. This CDR3 is 15 amino acids long. CDR1 is MNHNS, CDR2 SASEGT, per germline.